The clone carrying this T cell receptor (beta chain) is a singleton in its sample. Trimming took off 3 bases at V and 3 bases at J, with 9 bases between the two ends. Germline CDR1 is MNHEY and CDR2 is SMNVEV (reference sequence). The CDR3 is 13 residues long. The data belong to a study of T cell changes during pregnancy in multiple sclerosis. Method: immunoSEQ multiplex PCR; TCRdb's copy keeps in-frame clones and lacks some. The table shows 70,000 or so clones, with approximately 91% occurring only once. The TCR comes from a female donor with multiple sclerosis, enrolled in a pregnancy study. This chain connects TRBV27 to TRBJ2-7; no firm D call. Specimen: peripheral blood, collected in the third trimester of pregnancy. The CDR3 is CASSFGASYEQYF. DNA of the CDR3: TGTGCCAGCAGTTTCGGAGCAAGCTACGAGCAGTACTTC.